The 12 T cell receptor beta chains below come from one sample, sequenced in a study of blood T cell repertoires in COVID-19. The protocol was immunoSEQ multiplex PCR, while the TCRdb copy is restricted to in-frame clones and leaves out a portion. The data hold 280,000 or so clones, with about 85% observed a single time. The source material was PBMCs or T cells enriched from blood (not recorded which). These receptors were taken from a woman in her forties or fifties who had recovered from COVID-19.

The DNA of the CDR3 is TGTGCCAGCAGCCAAGATTTTGGCAGGGGAGGGACTAATGAAAAACTGTTTTTT. This gives the protein CASSQDFGRGGTNEKLFF. The chain carries TRBV4-2 and TRBJ1-4, with D maybe TRBD1 (6 bases). The CDR3 spans 18 residues. Germline-derived CDR1 and CDR2 are LGHNA and YNFKEQ. Trimming removed 0 bases from V and 2 bases from J, with 16 bases in between.

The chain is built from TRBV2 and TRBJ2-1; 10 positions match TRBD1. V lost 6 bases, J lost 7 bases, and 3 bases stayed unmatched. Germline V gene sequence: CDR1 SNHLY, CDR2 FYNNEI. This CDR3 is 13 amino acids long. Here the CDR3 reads CASRLDRGNEQFF. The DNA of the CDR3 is TGTGCCAGCAGATTGGACAGGGGGAATGAGCAGTTCTTC.

CDR3 sequence reads: CASSPPFQGPGELFF. CDR3 nucleotide sequence: TGCGCCAGCAGTCCCCCCTTTCAGGGTCCCGGGGAGCTGTTTTTT. V gene TRBV23-1 combines with J gene TRBJ2-2; D may be TRBD1 (5 bases). TRBV23-1 is an ORF for which the function is uncertain. Trimming removed 4 bases from V and 6 bases from J, with 15 bases in between. This CDR3 spans 15 amino acids.

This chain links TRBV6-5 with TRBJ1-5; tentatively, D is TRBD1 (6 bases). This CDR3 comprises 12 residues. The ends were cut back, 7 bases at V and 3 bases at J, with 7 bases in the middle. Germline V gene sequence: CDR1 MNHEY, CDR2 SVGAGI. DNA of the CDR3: TGTGCCAGCAAGGGGGTCAATCAGCCCCAGCATTTT. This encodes CASKGVNQPQHF.

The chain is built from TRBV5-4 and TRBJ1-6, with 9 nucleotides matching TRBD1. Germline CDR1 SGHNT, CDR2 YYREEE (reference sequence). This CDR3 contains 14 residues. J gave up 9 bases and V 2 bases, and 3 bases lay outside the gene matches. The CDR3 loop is CASSFGTGSSPLHF. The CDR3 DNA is TGTGCCAGCAGCTTCGGGACAGGGTCTTCACCCCTCCACTTT.

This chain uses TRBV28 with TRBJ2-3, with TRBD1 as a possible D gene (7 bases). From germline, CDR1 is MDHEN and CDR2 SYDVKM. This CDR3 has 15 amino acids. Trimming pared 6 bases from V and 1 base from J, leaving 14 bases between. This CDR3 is CASSLRGTGTDTQYF. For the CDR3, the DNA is TGTGCCAGCAGCCTCCGCGGGACAGGCACAGATACGCAGTATTTT. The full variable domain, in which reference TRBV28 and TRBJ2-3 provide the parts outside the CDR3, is DVKVTQSSRYLVKRTGEKVFLECVQDMDHENMFWYRQDPGLGLRLIYFSYDVKMKEKGDIPEGYSVSREKKERFSLILESASTNQTSMYLCASSLRGTGTDTQYFGPGTRLTVL.

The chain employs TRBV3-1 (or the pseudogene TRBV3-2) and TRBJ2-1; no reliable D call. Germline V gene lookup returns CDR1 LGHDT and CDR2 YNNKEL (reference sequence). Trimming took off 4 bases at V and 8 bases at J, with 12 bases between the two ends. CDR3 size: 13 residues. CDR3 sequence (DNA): TGTGCCAGCAGCCCCCCCAGTCTCGATGAGCAGTTCTTC. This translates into CASSPPSLDEQFF.

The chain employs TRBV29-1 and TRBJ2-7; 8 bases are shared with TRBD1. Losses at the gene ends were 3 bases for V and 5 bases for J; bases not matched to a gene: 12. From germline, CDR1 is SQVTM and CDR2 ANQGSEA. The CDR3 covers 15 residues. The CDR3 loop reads CSVDIRGQEADEQYF. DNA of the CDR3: TGCAGCGTTGATATTAGGGGACAGGAGGCTGACGAGCAGTACTTC.

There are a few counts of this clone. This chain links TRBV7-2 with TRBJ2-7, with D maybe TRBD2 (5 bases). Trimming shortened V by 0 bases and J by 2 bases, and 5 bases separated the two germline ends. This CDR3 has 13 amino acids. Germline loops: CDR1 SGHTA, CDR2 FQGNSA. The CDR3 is CASSLARAYEQYF. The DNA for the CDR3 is TGTGCCAGCAGCTTAGCGAGGGCCTACGAGCAGTACTTC.

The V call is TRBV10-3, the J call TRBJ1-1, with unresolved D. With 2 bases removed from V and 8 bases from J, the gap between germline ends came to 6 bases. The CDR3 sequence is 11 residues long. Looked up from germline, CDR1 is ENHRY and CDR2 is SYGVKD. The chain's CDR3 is CAISEGGEAFF. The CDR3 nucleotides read TGTGCCATCAGTGAGGGCGGAGAAGCTTTCTTT.

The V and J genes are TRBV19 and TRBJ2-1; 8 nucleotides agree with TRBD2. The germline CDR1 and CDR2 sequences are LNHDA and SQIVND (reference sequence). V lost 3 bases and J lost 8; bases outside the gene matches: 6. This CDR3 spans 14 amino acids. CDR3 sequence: CASSILAGGYEQFF. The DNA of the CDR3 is TGTGCCAGTAGTATCCTAGCGGGTGGCTATGAGCAGTTCTTC. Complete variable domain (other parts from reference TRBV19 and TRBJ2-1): DGGITQSPKYLFRKEGQNVTLSCEQNLNHDAMYWYRQDPGQGLRLIYYSQIVNDFQKGDIAEGYSVSREKKESFPLTVTSAQKNPTAFYLCASSILAGGYEQFFGPGTRLTVL.

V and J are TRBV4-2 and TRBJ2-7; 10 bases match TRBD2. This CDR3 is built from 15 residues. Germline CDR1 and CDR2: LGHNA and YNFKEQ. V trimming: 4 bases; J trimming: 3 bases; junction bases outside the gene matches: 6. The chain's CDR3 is CASSRLSSGGYEQYF. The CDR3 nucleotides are TGTGCCAGCAGCCGACTATCTAGCGGGGGCTACGAGCAGTACTTC.